This T cell receptor (beta chain) was identified during a study of monozygotic twins with inflammatory bowel disease. Study-wide findings and caveats: Healthy co-twins exceeded IBD patients in TCRbeta diversity as measured by inverse Simpson.

In regard to this clonotype: The antigen is unknown.

Collection yielded approximately 2.5 ml of blood per donor. TCRdb reprocessed the 5' RACE reads, keeping one entry per CDR3 protein, no DNA. Its table records about 330,000 distinct CDR3 sequences. This clonotype originated in a human donor with ulcerative colitis or Crohn's disease, or a healthy co-twin of an affected twin (not recorded which). Sequences were obtained from blood.

The CDR3 loop reads CASSEEGQRNTEAFF. This rearrangement joins TRBV5-1 to TRBJ1-1; TCRdb lists TRBD1, though no DNA is available to test this call. In germline, CDR1 is SGHRS, CDR2 YFSETQ. The CDR3 runs 15 residues.